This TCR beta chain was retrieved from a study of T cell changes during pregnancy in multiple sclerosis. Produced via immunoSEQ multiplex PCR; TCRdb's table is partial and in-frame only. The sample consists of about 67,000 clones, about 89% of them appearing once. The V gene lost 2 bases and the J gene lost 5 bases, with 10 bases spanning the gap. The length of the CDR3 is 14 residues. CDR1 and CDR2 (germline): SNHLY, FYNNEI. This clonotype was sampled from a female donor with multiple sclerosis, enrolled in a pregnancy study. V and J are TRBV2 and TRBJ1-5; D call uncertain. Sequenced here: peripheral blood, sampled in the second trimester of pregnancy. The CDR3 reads CASSERPPDQPQHF. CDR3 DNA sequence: TGTGCCAGCAGTGAACGTCCTCCTGATCAGCCCCAGCATTTT.